This T cell receptor (beta chain) was identified in a study of T-cell reconstitution after alpha-beta-depleted transplantation in children. Germline trimming cut 0 bases from V and 3 bases from J; bases unmatched to any gene: 4. The CDR3 totals 17 residues. Germline V gene sequence: CDR1 SGHAT, CDR2 FQNNGV. Comments on this clonotype: The antigen is undetermined.

TCRbeta library preparation incorporated unique molecular identifiers. TCRdb called the PCR reads again in MiXCR, with one record for every CDR3 protein. The table records roughly 400,000 distinct CDR3 sequences, roughly two fifths of them present only once. General study findings and limits: Several hundred graft clones that had expanded were reportedly the source of alpha-beta T cells about two months after transplant.

This chain joins TRBV11-2 and TRBJ2-1, with 11 bases that match TRBD2. This TCR derives from a girl aged 2 to 10 with aplastic anemia, due to receive a stem cell transplant. The source was PBMCs, collected before TCRalphabeta/CD19-depleted stem cell transplant. CDR3 protein: CASSLDGLAGGYNEQFF. CDR3 bases: TGTGCCAGCAGCTTAGATGGGCTAGCGGGAGGCTACAATGAGCAGTTCTTC.